This TCR beta chain was obtained from a study of T cell repertoires in cytomegalovirus infection. The overall study: Through public TCR beta signatures, both CMV infection and matching HLA type were indicated.

This clonotype was seen ten or more times. Its specificity is not known. Whole-study findings and limits: HLA-C-restricted, CMV-specific TCR beta clonotypes were dominant ex vivo. Identification of carriers of CMV plus the relevant HLA was achieved through cumulative public TCR beta family frequency.

Germline V CDR1 and CDR2: SGHTA, FQGNSA. V trimming: 5 bases; J trimming: 0 bases; junction bases outside the gene matches: 11. The CDR3 runs 17 residues. TCRdb reanalysed the reads using MiXCR and keeps one entry per CDR3 protein. The sample lists under 350,000 distinct CDR3 sequences; 9.5% were seen once. J is TRBJ2-7 and V is TRBV7-2, with 9 bases fitting TRBD2. The sequencing input was PBMCs. The TCR was taken from a human donor in good health (CMV status not recorded). Some clones in this sample may be carry-over from other donors' samples. The CDR3 DNA follows: TGTGCCAGCAGCCCTCGGACTAGCGCCTCGAGCTCCTACGAGCAGTACTTC. Its translation is CASSPRTSASSSYEQYF.